This TCR beta chain stems from a study of blood T cell repertoires in COVID-19. Turning to the study itself: Recovered status in Cohort 3 required two negative PCRs, clearance, or symptom resolution. Collection of acute and convalescent COVID-19 samples took place in the United States, Italy and Spain.

The repertoire was sequenced with immunoSEQ multiplex PCR; TCRdb's copy has only in-frame clones and lacks some. Here the sample spans about 210,000 clones, 86% being singletons. Trimming cost V 3 bases and J 1 base; bases outside gene matches: 2. This CDR3 comprises 14 residues. Per the germline V gene, CDR1 is MDHEN and CDR2 is SYDVKM. Clinical history reported by participants formed the basis on which cohorts were assigned. The TCR sequence derives from a woman in her 40s in a cohort exposed to, infected with or recovered from COVID-19 (not recorded which). The chain recombines TRBV28 with TRBJ1-1; 7 positions match TRBD1. The sequenced material came from PBMCs or T cells enriched from blood (not recorded which). CDR3 loop: CASSFDRENTEAFF. CDR3 DNA sequence: TGTGCCAGCAGTTTCGACAGGGAGAACACTGAAGCTTTCTTT.